Described below is a single T cell receptor (beta chain) sequence and its context. Its antigen is undetermined. The sequenced template was cDNA made from the entire isolated RNA. The data were produced by immunoSEQ multiplex PCR, yet TCRdb's version contains in-frame clones alone and is incomplete. The table records approximately 17,000 clones, roughly 56% of them present only once. These data belong to a study of beta chain features in type 1 diabetes. Study findings and constraints: High TCR expression in some cells could lead to their over-representation in cDNA sequencing. Patients and controls would share equally any PCR tilt toward shorter templates.

After removal of 1 base from V and 6 bases from J, the junction contained 8 bases not matched to a gene. This CDR3 spans 15 amino acids. Germline CDR1 LGHNA, CDR2 YNFKEQ. The chain uses TRBV4-2 and TRBJ1-1; 7 nucleotides agree with TRBD1. The source of this sequence is a woman aged 18-29 years in good health. The sample consisted of stem cell memory CD4+ T cells from blood. The CDR3 DNA sequence: TGTGCCAGCAGCCAAGGTGAGACAGGGTTGCCTGAAGCTTTCTTT. Its translation: CASSQGETGLPEAFF.